This TCR beta chain was sequenced for a study of T cell responses to AZD1222 COVID-19 vaccine. The protocol was immunoSEQ multiplex PCR, while the TCRdb copy is restricted to in-frame clones and leaves out a portion. The data contain over 55,000 clones, around three quarters of them singletons. The TCR sequence derives from an adult who received the AZD1222 COVID-19 vaccine. The material was peripheral blood, obtained 28 days after the second AZD1222 dose.

CDR3: CASRPPGQGNYGYTF. The CDR3 DNA reads as TGTGCCAGCAGACCCCCGGGACAGGGAAACTATGGCTACACCTTC. The V call is TRBV28, the J call TRBJ1-2; the match to TRBD1 covers 9 bases. The CDR3 covers 15 residues. Germline V gene sequence: CDR1 MDHEN, CDR2 SYDVKM. Trimming cost V 6 bases and J 2 bases; bases outside gene matches: 7.